The 16 T cell receptor beta chains below come from one sample, sequenced in a study of response to subunit inactivated influenza vaccine. TCRdb itself ran the RT-PCR reads through MiXCR, one entry per CDR3 protein. Of 650,000 to 800,000 distinct CDR3 sequences listed, approximately 14% were seen once; the top ten hold 6.5% to 8.5%. Sequencing was performed on PBMCs from blood, taken 14 to 15 days before vaccination. These TCRs come from a man aged 45-60 years who received an inactivated influenza vaccine.

The V and J genes are TRBV20-1 and TRBJ1-1, with 8 bases identical to TRBD1. The CDR3 totals 14 residues. V lost 3 bases, J lost 6 bases, and 9 bases stayed unmatched. CDR1 and CDR2 from the germline V gene are DFQATT and SNEGSKA (reference sequence). The chain's CDR3 is CSASPGQGTSEAFF. The CDR3, as DNA: TGCAGTGCTAGTCCCGGACAGGGAACCTCTGAAGCTTTCTTT.

This clonotype has more than one count but fewer than ten. The CDR3 reads CASSPGQGVSRNIQYF. The CDR3 DNA reads as TGCGCCAGCAGCCCTGGACAGGGGGTTTCAAGGAACATTCAGTACTTC. The gene calls are TRBV5-1 and TRBJ2-4, with TRBD1 identical over 10 bases. Germline CDR1 SGHRS, CDR2 YFSETQ. CDR3 length: 16 residues. Unmatched junction bases numbered 11, after V lost 4 bases and J lost 7 bases.

This clonotype was observed a few times. The chain uses TRBV29-1 and TRBJ2-7; 16 bases are shared with TRBD2. The ends lost 4 bases at V and 7 bases at J; junction bases unmatched: 7. This CDR3 comprises 15 residues. Germline lookup yields CDR1 SQVTM and CDR2 ANQGSEA. CDR3: CSVAGTSGGAWEQYF. CDR3 DNA sequence: TGCAGCGTTGCCGGGACTAGCGGGGGGGCGTGGGAGCAGTACTTC.

This clonotype has only a few counts. This sequence joins TRBV27 and TRBJ2-6; D is unresolved. Trimming cost V 1 base and J 3 bases, with 1 base left between them. The CDR3 covers 13 residues. Per the germline V gene, CDR1 is MNHEY and CDR2 is SMNVEV (reference sequence). The CDR3 coding sequence is TGTGCCAGCAGTTTATTTGGGGCCAACGTCCTGACTTTC. As protein: CASSLFGANVLTF.

This clonotype has a handful of counts. The chain combines TRBV6-6 with TRBJ2-5; D uncertain. The V gene lost 2 bases and the J gene lost 3 bases, with 4 bases spanning the gap. The CDR3 totals 12 residues. CDR1 and CDR2 (germline): MNHNY, SVGAGI (reference sequence). The chain's CDR3 is CASSYAKETQYF. CDR3 bases: TGTGCCAGCAGTTACGCCAAAGAGACCCAGTACTTC.

The sample holds a few counts of this clonotype. This chain joins TRBV6-5 and TRBJ2-5, with a tentative D call TRBD2 (6 bases). With 4 bases removed from V and 5 bases from J, the gap between germline ends came to 17 bases. The CDR3 runs to 15 residues. CDR1 is MNHEY, CDR2 SVGAGI, per germline. As DNA, the CDR3 is TGTGCCAGCAGTTCTCTGGGCGGGATAACGGAGACCCAGTACTTC. As protein: CASSSLGGITETQYF.

This clonotype was seen more than once but under ten times. V and J are TRBV9 and TRBJ2-1; TRBD2 aligns across 16 bases. CDR1 is SGDLS and CDR2 is YYNGEE in the germline V gene. The trim removed 3 bases at V and 9 bases at J, leaving 3 bases unmatched. This CDR3 is 15 amino acids long. The CDR3 here is CASSAGTSGRVEQFF. For the CDR3, the DNA is TGTGCCAGCAGCGCCGGGACTAGCGGGAGGGTTGAGCAGTTCTTC.

This clonotype was counted many times. The V and J genes are TRBV5-1 and TRBJ2-7; D uncertain. Germline lookup yields CDR1 SGHRS and CDR2 YFSETQ. The V and J ends lost 6 bases and 0 bases respectively, with 4 bases between them. The CDR3 loop spans 11 amino acids. The CDR3 DNA is TGCGCCAGCACAGACTCCTACGAGCAGTACTTC. It is translated as CASTDSYEQYF.

This clonotype was detected only a few times. The chain carries TRBV11-2 and TRBJ2-6, with D perhaps TRBD2 (6 bases). The V and J ends lost 3 bases and 6 bases respectively, with 21 bases between them. Germline CDR1 and CDR2: SGHAT and FQNNGV. The CDR3 consists of 18 residues. The CDR3 loop reads CASSFPSGRVQTANVLTF. In DNA, the CDR3 is TGTGCCAGCAGCTTCCCCTCCGGGAGAGTACAGACGGCCAACGTCCTGACTTTC.

This rearrangement joins TRBV29-1 to TRBJ2-3, with no clear D. Trimming stripped 2 bases from V and 1 base from J, with 10 bases between. The CDR3 extends over 14 amino acids. Germline loops: CDR1 SQVTM, CDR2 ANQGSEA. The CDR3 DNA is TGCAGCGTTGAACCACAACGGCGCACAGATACGCAGTATTTT. Amino acids: CSVEPQRRTDTQYF.

The V gene is TRBV5-1, the J gene TRBJ2-3, with 9 nucleotides matching TRBD1. Germline CDR1 is SGHRS and CDR2 is YFSETQ. V lost 3 bases and J lost 4; bases outside the gene matches: 3. This CDR3 is built from 14 residues. The CDR3 protein is CASSWDRVADTQYF. CDR3 in DNA: TGCGCCAGCAGCTGGGACAGGGTAGCAGATACGCAGTATTTT.

This chain joins TRBV10-3 and TRBJ2-3; D is perhaps TRBD1 (6 bases). The CDR3 spans 15 residues. Trimming pared 3 bases from V and 1 base from J, leaving 11 bases between. Looked up from germline, CDR1 is ENHRY and CDR2 is SYGVKD. The chain's CDR3 is CAISEVRQGTDTQYF. The CDR3 bases are TGTGCCATCAGTGAAGTTAGACAGGGCACAGATACGCAGTATTTT.

The V and J genes are TRBV7-2 and TRBJ2-7; D may be TRBD2 (5 bases). Between the trimmed V and J ends, which lost 3 bases and 5 bases, there was a span of 11 bases. This CDR3 has 13 amino acids. Germline CDR1 SGHTA, CDR2 FQGNSA. CDR3: CASSFWNGNEQYF. The CDR3 region has the DNA TGTGCCAGCAGCTTCTGGAACGGGAACGAGCAGTACTTC. Full variable domain (missing parts from reference TRBV7-2 and TRBJ2-7): GAGVSQSPSNKVTEKGKDVELRCDPISGHTALYWYRQSLGQGLEFLIYFQGNSAPDKSGLPSDRFSAERTGGSVSTLTIQRTQQEDSAVYLCASSFWNGNEQYFGPGTRLTVT.

This clonotype was seen a handful of times. The chain has TRBV3-1 and TRBJ2-7; weak D call: TRBD2 (5 bases). The CDR3 covers 17 residues. The germline V gene encodes CDR1 LGHDT and CDR2 YNNKEL (reference sequence). The ends were cut back, 1 base at V and 3 bases at J, with 19 bases in the middle. CDR3 sequence reads: CASSQGGSARHFYEQYF. The CDR3 coding sequence is TGTGCCAGCAGCCAAGGAGGGTCCGCCCGTCATTTCTACGAGCAGTACTTC.

This CDR3 is CASSQERGAKAEAFF. The CDR3 DNA reads TGCGCCAGCAGCCAAGAGAGAGGGGCTAAGGCTGAAGCTTTCTTT. V usage is TRBV4-3 and J usage is TRBJ1-1, with TRBD1 as a possible D gene (5 bases). This CDR3 comprises 15 residues. Germline V CDR1 and CDR2: LGHNA, YSLEER. V was trimmed by 0 bases and J by 6 bases, leaving 14 bases between them.

This clonotype was counted a few times. V and J are TRBV4-3 and TRBJ2-6, with D uncertain. Trimming took 4 bases from V and 1 from J, leaving 11 bases between them. This CDR3 region has 16 residues. In germline, CDR1 is LGHNA, CDR2 YSLEER. The CDR3 DNA follows: TGCGCCAGCAGCCTAGAGTACCAATCTGGGGCCAACGTCCTGACTTTC. Translated: CASSLEYQSGANVLTF.